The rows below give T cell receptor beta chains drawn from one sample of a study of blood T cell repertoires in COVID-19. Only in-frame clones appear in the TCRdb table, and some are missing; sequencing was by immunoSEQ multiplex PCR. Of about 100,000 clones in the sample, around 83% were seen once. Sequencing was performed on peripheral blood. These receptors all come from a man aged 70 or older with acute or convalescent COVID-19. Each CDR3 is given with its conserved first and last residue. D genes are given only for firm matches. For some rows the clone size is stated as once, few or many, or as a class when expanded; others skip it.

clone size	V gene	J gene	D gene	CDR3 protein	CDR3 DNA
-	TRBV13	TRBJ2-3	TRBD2	CASSPYLAGGADTQYF	TGTGCCAGCAGCCCCTACCTAGCGGGGGGCGCAGATACGCAGTATTTT
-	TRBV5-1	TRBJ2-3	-	CASSLTGSDTQYF	TGCGCCAGCAGCTTGACGGGGTCAGATACGCAGTATTTT
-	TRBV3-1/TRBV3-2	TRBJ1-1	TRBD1	CASSQTGEDTEAFF	TGTGCCAGCAGCCAAACAGGGGAGGACACTGAAGCTTTCTTT
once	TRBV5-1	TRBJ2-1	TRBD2	CASREAGDSHNEQFF	TGCGCCAGCAGAGAAGCGGGGGACTCACACAATGAGCAGTTCTTC
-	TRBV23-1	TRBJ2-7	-	CASRHRGGLSYEQYF	TGCGCCAGCAGACACAGGGGGGGTCTTTCCTACGAGCAGTACTTC
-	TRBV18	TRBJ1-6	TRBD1	CASSPTGDNSPLHF	TGTGCCAGCTCACCGACAGGGGATAATTCACCCCTCCACTTT
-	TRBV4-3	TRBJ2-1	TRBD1	CASSQMRTGAHHYNEQFF	TGCGCCAGCAGCCAAATGAGGACAGGGGCCCATCACTACAATGAGCAGTTCTTC
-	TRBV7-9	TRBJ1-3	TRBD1	CASIDRVGNTIYF	TGTGCCAGCATTGACAGGGTCGGAAACACCATATATTTT
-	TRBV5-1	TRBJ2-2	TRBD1	CASSMGQGIDGELFF	TGCGCCAGCAGCATGGGACAGGGGATCGACGGGGAGCTGTTTTTT
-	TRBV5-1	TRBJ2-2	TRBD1	CASSRQGDGELFF	TGCGCCAGCAGCCGACAGGGGGACGGGGAGCTGTTTTTT
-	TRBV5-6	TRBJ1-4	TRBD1	CASSLAGGQRLGNEKLFF	TGTGCCAGCAGCTTGGCCGGGGGACAGCGATTAGGGAATGAAAAACTGTTTTTT
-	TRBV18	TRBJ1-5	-	CASSPQEGGHQPQHF	TGTGCCAGCTCACCCCAAGAGGGGGGGCATCAGCCCCAGCATTTT
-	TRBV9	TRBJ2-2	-	CASSVISGNTGELFF	TGTGCCAGCAGCGTAATTTCCGGGAACACCGGGGAGCTGTTTTTT
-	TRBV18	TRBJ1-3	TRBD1	CAPRDGTGKTLCYF	TGTGCCCCCCGAGACGGGACAGGGAAAACGCTGTGCTATTTT
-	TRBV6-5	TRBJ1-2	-	CASSKSEWLDYGYTF	TGTGCCAGCAGTAAAAGCGAGTGGCTAGACTATGGCTACACCTTC
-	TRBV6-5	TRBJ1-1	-	CASSYQVQGGTEAFF	TGTGCCAGCAGTTATCAGGTTCAGGGAGGCACTGAAGCTTTCTTT
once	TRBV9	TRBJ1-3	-	CASSPEQGLSGNTIYF	TGTGCCAGCAGCCCGGAACAGGGCCTGTCTGGAAACACCATATATTTT
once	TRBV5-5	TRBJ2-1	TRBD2	CASSLGLAMGTRFYNEQFF	TGTGCCAGCAGCTTGGGACTAGCGATGGGGACCAGGTTCTACAATGAGCAGTTCTTC
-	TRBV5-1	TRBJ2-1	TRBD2	CASSPGGLLAGGSSYNEQFF	TGCGCCAGCAGCCCGGGTGGTCTATTAGCGGGGGGGAGCTCCTACAATGAGCAGTTCTTC
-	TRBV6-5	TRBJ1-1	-	CASRFGDTEAFF	TGTGCCAGCAGGTTCGGGGACACTGAAGCTTTCTTT
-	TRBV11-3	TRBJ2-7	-	CASSLSASAGEQYF	TGTGCCAGCAGCTTAAGTGCCAGTGCTGGCGAGCAGTACTTC
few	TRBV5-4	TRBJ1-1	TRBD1	CASSFGQGDTEAFF	TGTGCCAGCAGCTTCGGACAGGGCGACACTGAAGCTTTCTTT
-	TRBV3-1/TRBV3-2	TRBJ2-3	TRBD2	CASSFRLAGGTDTQYF	TGTGCCAGCAGCTTTCGACTAGCGGGGGGGACAGATACGCAGTATTTT
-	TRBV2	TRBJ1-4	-	CASSRSTGEKLFF	TGTGCCAGCAGTCGGAGCACGGGGGAAAAACTGTTTTTT
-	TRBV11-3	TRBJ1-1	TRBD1	CASSPRQGNTEAFF	TGTGCCAGCAGCCCCCGACAGGGGAACACTGAAGCTTTCTTT
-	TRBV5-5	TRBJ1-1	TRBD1	CASSLTGGGTEAFF	TGTGCCAGCAGCTTAACAGGGGGCGGGACTGAAGCTTTCTTT
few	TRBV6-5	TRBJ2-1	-	CASSYPGGTNEQFF	TGTGCCAGCAGTTACCCCGGAGGGACCAATGAGCAGTTCTTC
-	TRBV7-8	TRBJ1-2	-	CASSLVRGYGYTF	TGTGCCAGCAGCTTAGTGAGAGGCTATGGCTACACCTTC
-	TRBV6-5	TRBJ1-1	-	CASSGNTEAFF	TGTGCCAGCAGCGGGAACACTGAAGCTTTCTTT
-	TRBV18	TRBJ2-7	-	CASSGGQGGTYEQYF	TGTGCCAGCTCAGGTGGCCAGGGGGGAACCTACGAGCAGTACTTC
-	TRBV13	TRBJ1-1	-	CASSSGGRTEAFF	TGTGCCAGCAGCTCGGGGGGGCGCACTGAAGCTTTCTTT
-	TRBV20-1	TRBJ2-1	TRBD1	CSASAGTGVNEQFF	TGCAGTGCTAGTGCCGGGACAGGGGTCAATGAGCAGTTCTTC
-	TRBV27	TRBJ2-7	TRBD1	CASSPSPSGQSYEQYF	TGTGCCAGCAGTCCGTCGCCGTCGGGACAGTCCTACGAGCAGTACTTC
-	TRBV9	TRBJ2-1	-	CASSPMVRDNEQFF	TGTGCCAGCAGCCCGATGGTTCGGGACAATGAGCAGTTCTTC
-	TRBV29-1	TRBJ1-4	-	CSVTSGEKLFF	TGCAGCGTTACATCAGGTGAAAAACTGTTTTTT
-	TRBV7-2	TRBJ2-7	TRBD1	CASSRDRGQHYEQYF	TGTGCCAGCAGCAGAGACAGGGGCCAACACTACGAGCAGTACTTC
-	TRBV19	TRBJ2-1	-	CASSIAEAGLYNEQFF	TGTGCCAGTAGTATAGCAGAAGCTGGACTGTACAATGAGCAGTTCTTC
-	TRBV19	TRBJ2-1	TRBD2	CASSPGGANEQFF	TGTGCCAGTAGTCCCGGGGGGGCCAATGAGCAGTTCTTC
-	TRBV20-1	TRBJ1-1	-	CSASRGTEAFF	TGCAGTGCTAGTAGGGGAACTGAAGCTTTCTTT
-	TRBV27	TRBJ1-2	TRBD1	CASSKGQENYGYTF	TGTGCCAGCAGTAAGGGACAGGAGAACTATGGCTACACCTTC
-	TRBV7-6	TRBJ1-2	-	CASSPRQVLHPNYGYTF	TGTGCCAGCAGCCCGCGACAGGTGCTCCATCCGAACTATGGCTACACCTTC
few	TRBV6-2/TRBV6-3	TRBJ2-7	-	CASSYTRGYEQYF	TGTGCCAGCAGTTATACAAGGGGGTACGAGCAGTACTTC
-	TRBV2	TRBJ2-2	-	CASSERRGGTGELFF	TGTGCCAGCAGTGAAAGGAGGGGGGGGACCGGGGAGCTGTTTTTT
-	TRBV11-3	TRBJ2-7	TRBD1	CASSARDRASEQYF	TGTGCCAGCAGCGCCCGGGACAGGGCTTCCGAGCAGTACTTC
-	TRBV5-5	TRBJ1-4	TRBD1	CASSSGQGGNEKLFF	TGTGCCAGCAGCTCTGGACAGGGAGGAAATGAAAAACTGTTTTTT
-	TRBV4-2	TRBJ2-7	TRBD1	CASSQDGGWDRRLYEQYF	TGTGCCAGCAGCCAAGATGGGGGGTGGGACAGGCGGCTCTACGAGCAGTACTTC
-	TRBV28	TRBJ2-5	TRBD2	CASSLASGGQETQYF	TGTGCCAGCAGTTTAGCTAGCGGGGGACAAGAGACCCAGTACTTC
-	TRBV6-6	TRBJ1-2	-	CASIQRVSETNYGYTF	TGTGCCAGCATTCAACGGGTTTCTGAAACTAACTATGGCTACACCTTC
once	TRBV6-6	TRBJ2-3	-	CASSYSSQGTDTQYF	TGTGCCAGCAGTTACTCGAGCCAGGGCACAGATACGCAGTATTTT
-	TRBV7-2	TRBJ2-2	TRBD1	CASSLDRGNFPGELFF	TGTGCCAGCAGTCTCGACAGGGGGAACTTTCCGGGGGAGCTGTTTTTT
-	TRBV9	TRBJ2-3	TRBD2	CASSPLTSGGWSDTQYF	TGTGCCAGCAGCCCCCTGACTAGCGGGGGTTGGTCAGATACGCAGTATTTT
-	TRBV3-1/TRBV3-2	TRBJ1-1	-	CASSKERGTNTEAFF	TGTGCCAGCAGCAAAGAACGGGGTACGAACACTGAAGCTTTCTTT
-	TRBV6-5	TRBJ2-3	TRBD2	CASSLLAWGDTQYF	TGTGCCAGCAGCCTACTAGCGTGGGGGGATACGCAGTATTTT
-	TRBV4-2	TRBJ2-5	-	CASSQTGAGVLSQYF	TGTGCCAGCAGCCAGACCGGAGCCGGGGTCCTGAGCCAGTACTTC
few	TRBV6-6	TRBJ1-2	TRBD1	CASSPTGIGYTF	TGTGCCAGCAGCCCGACAGGGATCGGCTACACCTTC
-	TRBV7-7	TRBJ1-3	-	CASSLEHAGAGNTIYF	TGTGCCAGCAGCTTAGAACACGCAGGGGCTGGAAACACCATATATTTT